The 10 T cell receptor beta chains given below trace back to one sample, sequenced in a study of cytomegalovirus exposure and HLA in healthy donors. The PCR contained 60 Vbeta and 13 Jbeta primers. Assay: immunoSEQ multiplex PCR; the TCRdb copy retains only in-frame clones and omits some. Among about 190,000 clones listed, about four fifths were seen once. Sequences were obtained from PBMCs. The source is a woman aged 18 to 35 in good health and CMV-seronegative.

This clone was detected many times. This chain joins TRBV5-1 and TRBJ1-1; TRBD1 might be the D (6 bases). Germline-derived CDR1 and CDR2 are SGHRS and YFSETQ. The CDR3 is 14 residues long. Trimming took 4 bases from V and 3 from J, leaving 13 bases between them. CDR3 in DNA: TGCGCCAGCAGCAGTCACAGGGCGGACACTGAAGCTTTCTTT. Translating gives CASSSHRADTEAFF.

V and J are TRBV9 and TRBJ1-4, with 11 bases aligning to TRBD1. The CDR3 covers 14 residues. The germline V gene has CDR1 SGDLS and CDR2 YYNGEE. With 5 bases clipped from V and 7 bases from J, the junction kept 4 bases outside the gene matches. The CDR3 region is CASSRDRGGEKLFF. In DNA, the CDR3 is TGTGCCAGCAGTCGGGACAGGGGGGGTGAAAAACTGTTTTTT.

In this sample, this clone turned up a few times. The chain's CDR3 is CASSYLRDSQLEAFF. CDR3 DNA sequence: TGTGCCAGCAGTTACCTTCGGGACTCTCAACTTGAAGCTTTCTTT. The rearrangement joins TRBV6-6 to TRBJ1-1, with a possible D match to TRBD1 (5 bases). The CDR3 contains 15 residues. Trimming removed 2 bases at V and 7 bases at J, with 17 bases between. Looked up from germline, CDR1 is MNHNY and CDR2 is SVGAGI (reference sequence).

The chain employs TRBV7-8 and TRBJ1-3, with unresolved D. The CDR3 spans 14 residues. The V and J ends lost 4 bases and 0 bases respectively, with 7 bases between them. From germline, CDR1 is SGHVS and CDR2 FQNEAQ. CDR3 nucleotides: TGTGCCAGCAGCTCAGAAACCTCTGGAAACACCATATATTTT. It codes for CASSSETSGNTIYF.

This clone has a handful of counts. V gene TRBV15 combines with J gene TRBJ1-2; D is uncertain. The germline CDR1 and CDR2 sequences are LNHNV and YYDKDF (reference sequence). The CDR3 runs to 16 residues. V gave up 6 bases and J gave up 7 bases, with 24 bases separating them. The CDR3: CATRDRRGYISSGYTF. The CDR3 region has the DNA TGTGCCACCAGAGATAGACGGGGATACATTAGCTCTGGCTACACCTTC.

V is TRBV10-2 and J is TRBJ2-1, with TRBD2 matching over 11 bases. V shed 2 bases, J shed 0 bases, and the junction held 12 bases outside the gene matches. Per germline, CDR1 WSHSY and CDR2 SAAADI. The CDR3 consists of 20 residues. CDR3 DNA: TGCGCCAGCAGTGAGGGATGGTCAGCCGGGACTAGCGGCTCCTACAATGAGCAGTTCTTC. This codes for CASSEGWSAGTSGSYNEQFF.

V and J are TRBV21-1 and TRBJ2-1; the table calls TRBD2, which could not be checked here. TRBV21-1 is given as a pseudogene. The CDR3 consists of 15 residues. This CDR3 is CASKRTSGIYNEQFF. DNA of the CDR3: TGTGCCAGCAAAAGGACTAGCGGGATCTACAATGAGCAGTTCTTC.

The chain has TRBV4-3 and TRBJ2-3, with D tentatively TRBD2 (6 bases). Looked up from germline, CDR1 is LGHNA and CDR2 is YSLEER. Trimming removed 3 bases from V and 0 bases from J, with 16 bases in between. The CDR3 has 17 residues. As DNA, the CDR3 is TGCGCCAGCAGCCAGGATCTGCCGGGACTGAGCACAGATACGCAGTATTTT. Translation: CASSQDLPGLSTDTQYF.

This clone appeared a single time. The chain combines TRBV11-2 with TRBJ1-2; TRBD1 is a possible D gene (6 bases). CDR1 is SGHAT and CDR2 is FQNNGV in the germline V gene. V dropped 1 base and J dropped 0 bases, with 15 bases sitting between them. The CDR3 consists of 17 residues. The CDR3 region is CASSLGWGTQANYGYTF. The CDR3 bases are TGTGCCAGCAGCTTAGGTTGGGGGACACAAGCTAACTATGGCTACACCTTC.

This clone was picked up one time. V usage is TRBV18 and J usage is TRBJ1-3; D perhaps matches TRBD1 (6 bases). Germline V CDR1 and CDR2: KGHSH, LQKENI. The CDR3 runs to 14 residues. Trimming pared 2 bases from V and 3 bases from J, leaving 8 bases between. The CDR3 sequence is CASSPSRGGNTIYF. The CDR3, as DNA: TGTGCCAGCTCACCATCCAGGGGTGGAAACACCATATATTTT.